This TCR beta chain originates from a study of blood T cell repertoires in COVID-19. Background on the study: The United States, Italy and Spain provided the acute and convalescent COVID-19 samples. From T cells, B-cell-depleted T cells, or PBMCs came the material, which was cDNA or gDNA.

Per the study methods: Estimation of nucleated cell counts relied on the amplification of reference gene primers. Profiling relied on immunoSEQ multiplex PCR, and the TCRdb table lists in-frame clones only, not all of them. That table is the source of V, J and clone size, and D and trimming were worked out from the DNA. Here the sample spans some 110,000 clones, about 75% being singletons. The CDR3 extends over 14 amino acids. The V segment lost 4 bases and the J segment 4 bases; nucleotides outside the gene matches: 5. Germline lookup yields CDR1 SGHDT and CDR2 YYEEEE. This receptor was taken from a woman in her seventies with acute or convalescent COVID-19. The chain has TRBV5-6 and TRBJ1-5, with TRBD1 matching 7 bases. Sequenced: peripheral blood. The CDR3 DNA is TGTGCCAGCAGCCGGACAGGACTTAATCAGCCCCAGCATTTT. Protein sequence: CASSRTGLNQPQHF.